This T cell receptor beta chain came from a study of blood T cell repertoires in COVID-19. The ends lost 3 bases at V and 6 bases at J; junction bases unmatched: 9. This CDR3 is built from 16 residues. Germline assignment: CDR1 ENHRY and CDR2 SYGVKD. Authors' processing steps: Estimation of nucleated cell counts relied on the amplification of reference gene primers. TCRdb's copy holds only in-frame clones and misses some; the assay was immunoSEQ multiplex PCR. V, J and clone size were drawn from that table, and D and trimming were deduced from the DNA. Counted here are 100,000 to 150,000 clones, under 80% occurring once; the ten biggest clones make up 2% to 3%.

The sequenced material came from peripheral blood. This clonotype was sampled from a man between 50 and 59 years old with acute or convalescent COVID-19. The chain uses TRBV10-3 and TRBJ2-5; TRBD2 agrees at 11 bases. In DNA form, the CDR3 reads TGTGCCATCAGTGACCCCTCTACTAGCGGGAGTAAGACCCAGTACTTC. Residues: CAISDPSTSGSKTQYF.